This TCR beta chain was sequenced during a study of blood T cell repertoires in COVID-19. Study details: Sample material is recorded as cDNA or gDNA derived from T cells, B-cell-depleted T cells, or PBMCs.

Germline values: CDR1 SGHTA, CDR2 FQGNSA. V lost 4 bases and J lost 2, with 18 bases in between. This CDR3 is built from 18 residues. Participants reported their clinical history, and cohort assignment relied on those reports. Among Cohort 3 donors, those recovered had two negative PCRs, clearance, or symptom resolution. In the study's own analysis: Counts of nucleated cells, estimated from reference gene primer amplification, were obtained. Data came from immunoSEQ multiplex PCR; TCRdb stores just in-frame clones and leaves some out. V, J and clone size are taken as reported in that table, and D and trimming were inferred from the DNA itself. In the table there are 310,000 or so clones, around 90% of which are singletons.

The gene calls are TRBV7-2 and TRBJ2-6, with D possibly TRBD1 on 6 matching bases. Sequencing input: PBMCs or T cells enriched from blood (not recorded which). This TCR derives from a woman aged 30 to 39 who had recovered from COVID-19. The DNA of the CDR3 is TGTGCCAGCAGCTCACCTACAGGGTGGAAGGCTGGGGCCAACGTCCTGACTTTC. It is translated as CASSSPTGWKAGANVLTF.